These 15 T cell receptor beta chains originate from one sample sequenced in a study of blood T cell repertoires in COVID-19. Method: immunoSEQ multiplex PCR; TCRdb's copy keeps in-frame clones and lacks some. Of about 290,000 clones in the sample, approximately 91% were seen once. The sample comprised PBMCs or T cells enriched from blood (not recorded which). These receptors all stem from a woman in her thirties or forties who had recovered from COVID-19.

This clone was recorded only once. This chain links TRBV2 with TRBJ1-3; D uncertain. Trimming took 3 bases from V and 4 from J, leaving 10 bases between them. The V gene's germline CDR1 is SNHLY and CDR2 FYNNEI. This CDR3 is built from 14 residues. The CDR3 nucleotides read TGTGCCAGCAGTGATTCTAGGCTGGGAAACACCATATATTTT. This translates into CASSDSRLGNTIYF.

The chain links TRBV18 to TRBJ1-1, with D possibly TRBD1 on 5 matching bases. Trimming took off 8 bases at V and 0 bases at J, with 10 bases between the two ends. Per the germline V gene, CDR1 is KGHSH and CDR2 is LQKENI. This CDR3 comprises 13 residues. The CDR3 DNA reads as TGTGCCAGCCTTCAGGGTTTGAACACTGAAGCTTTCTTT. Protein sequence: CASLQGLNTEAFF.

The V gene is TRBV12-5, the J gene TRBJ2-7; TRBD2 matches 9 bases. J was trimmed by 5 bases and V by 3 bases; bases with no gene match: 5. The CDR3 has 14 residues. The germline V gene encodes CDR1 LGHNT and CDR2 FRNRAP. CDR3 sequence (DNA): TGTGCTAGTGGTTTCAGCGGGAGGTCGCACGAGCAGTACTTC. This codes for CASGFSGRSHEQYF. Looking up the rest from reference TRBV12-5 and TRBJ2-7 gives the full variable domain: DARVTQTPRHKVTEMGQEVTMRCQPILGHNTVFWYRQTMMQGLELLAYFRNRAPLDDSGMPKDRFSAEMPDATLATLKIQPSEPRDSAVYFCASGFSGRSHEQYFGPGTRLTVT.

The chain carries TRBV7-9 and TRBJ2-5, with TRBD1 as a possible D gene (7 bases). V was shortened by 4 bases and J by 5 bases, with 17 bases between the two germline ends. Germline-derived CDR1 and CDR2 are SEHNR and FQNEAQ (reference sequence). The CDR3 totals 15 residues. CDR3 DNA sequence: TGTGCCAGCAGCTCCAGCACAGGGGCGGGGGAGACCCAGTACTTC. Protein: CASSSSTGAGETQYF.

The gene calls are TRBV6-5 and TRBJ2-2; no clear D. V was shortened by 6 bases and J by 0 bases, with 8 bases between the two germline ends. CDR1 and CDR2 from the germline V gene are MNHEY and SVGAGI. The CDR3 runs 14 residues. CDR3 in DNA: TGTGCCAGCAGCGCGTTCGCGAACACCGGGGAGCTGTTTTTT. Encoded protein: CASSAFANTGELFF.

The chain employs TRBV12-3 or TRBV12-4 and TRBJ2-2, with D uncertain. The germline V and J ends were trimmed by 6 bases and 6 bases, with 5 bases remaining between them. The CDR3 runs to 11 residues. DNA of the CDR3: TGTGCCAGCAGCTCGGCCGGGGAGCTGTTTTTT. Protein: CASSSAGELFF.

This clone appeared a single time. V and J are TRBV3-1 (or the pseudogene TRBV3-2) and TRBJ2-3; D unclear. Germline V gene data show CDR1 as LGHDT and CDR2 as YNNKEL (reference sequence). V shed 4 bases and J shed 5 bases, with 10 bases lying between them. This CDR3 has 13 amino acids. The CDR3 bases are TGTGCCAGCAGCCGGAGAGTGAAAGATACGCAGTATTTT. It encodes CASSRRVKDTQYF.

The V gene is TRBV2, the J gene TRBJ2-1; D perhaps matches TRBD1 (6 bases). The germline CDR1 and CDR2 sequences are SNHLY and FYNNEI. Deletions cut 2 bases from V and 6 bases from J, with 11 bases between. The CDR3 is 14 residues long. The CDR3 sequence is CASSEQGSLNEQFF. In DNA, the CDR3 is TGTGCCAGCAGTGAACAGGGGTCCCTCAATGAGCAGTTCTTC.

The rearrangement uses TRBV18 and TRBJ1-5; tentative D call: TRBD1 (6 bases). In germline, CDR1 is KGHSH, CDR2 LQKENI. The CDR3 runs 16 residues. V lost 2 bases to trimming and J lost 0 bases, with 11 bases between them. CDR3 residues: CASSPVGGASNQPQHF. CDR3 bases: TGTGCCAGCTCACCAGTAGGGGGGGCTAGCAATCAGCCCCAGCATTTT. Supplemented by reference TRBV18 and TRBJ1-5, the full variable domain reads NAGVMQNPRHLVRRRGQEARLRCSPMKGHSHVYWYRQLPEEGLKFMVYLQKENIIDESGMPKERFSAEFPKEGPSILRIQQVVRGDSAAYFCASSPVGGASNQPQHFGDGTRLSIL.

V is TRBV29-1 and J is TRBJ2-3; unclear D gene. Trimming took off 2 bases at V and 1 base at J, with 16 bases between the two ends. Germline-derived CDR1 and CDR2 are SQVTM and ANQGSEA. CDR3 length equals 16 residues. The CDR3 DNA reads TGCAGCGTTGAATCCCCGGGTAGCTTTGGCACAGATACGCAGTATTTT. As protein: CSVESPGSFGTDTQYF.

This chain connects TRBV25-1 to TRBJ2-2; a weak D match, TRBD1 (5 bases). This CDR3 has 15 amino acids. CDR1 MGHDK and CDR2 SYGVNS come from the germline V gene. The ends were cut back, 5 bases at V and 0 bases at J, with 10 bases in the middle. The CDR3 loop reads CASSMAGTNTGELFF. The CDR3 nucleotides read TGTGCCAGCAGTATGGCAGGGACGAACACCGGGGAGCTGTTTTTT.

The gene calls are TRBV3-1 (or the pseudogene TRBV3-2) and TRBJ1-5; 7 bases match TRBD1. CDR1 LGHDT and CDR2 YNNKEL come from the germline V gene (reference sequence). This CDR3 has 16 residues. The V segment lost 5 bases and the J segment 0 bases; nucleotides outside the gene matches: 7. CDR3 sequence: CASSKGTAVSNQPQHF. The CDR3 coding sequence is TGTGCCAGCAGCAAAGGGACAGCGGTTAGCAATCAGCCCCAGCATTTT.

Here the CDR3 DNA reads TGTGCCAGCACCCGGACAGGGGGAGACTATGGCTACACCTTC. Protein: CASTRTGGDYGYTF. V is TRBV6-6 and J is TRBJ1-2; 10 bases are a match to TRBD1. CDR1 and CDR2 (germline): MNHNY, SVGAGI (reference sequence). V dropped 7 bases and J dropped 3; count of bases not matched to a gene: 5. This CDR3 contains 14 residues.

This clone appeared once. The CDR3 sequence: CASSKAISSGRGDTQYF. The CDR3 nucleotides are TGTGCCAGCAGCAAAGCCATCTCTAGCGGGAGAGGAGATACGCAGTATTTT. This rearrangement joins TRBV21-1 to TRBJ2-3; the table names TRBD2, a call not compared with the DNA. TRBV21-1 is classified as a pseudogene. The CDR3 is made up of 17 amino acids.

Regarding this clone: The same CDR3 also results from other DNA sequences found in this sample. The V and J genes are TRBV30 and TRBJ2-7, with 8 bases lining up with TRBD1. The CDR3 has 13 residues. V lost 2 bases, J lost 2 bases, and 2 bases stayed unmatched. Germline values: CDR1 GTSNPN, CDR2 SVGIG (reference sequence). CDR3 residues: CAWSRQGPYEQYF. CDR3 nucleotides: TGTGCCTGGAGTCGACAGGGGCCCTACGAGCAGTACTTC.